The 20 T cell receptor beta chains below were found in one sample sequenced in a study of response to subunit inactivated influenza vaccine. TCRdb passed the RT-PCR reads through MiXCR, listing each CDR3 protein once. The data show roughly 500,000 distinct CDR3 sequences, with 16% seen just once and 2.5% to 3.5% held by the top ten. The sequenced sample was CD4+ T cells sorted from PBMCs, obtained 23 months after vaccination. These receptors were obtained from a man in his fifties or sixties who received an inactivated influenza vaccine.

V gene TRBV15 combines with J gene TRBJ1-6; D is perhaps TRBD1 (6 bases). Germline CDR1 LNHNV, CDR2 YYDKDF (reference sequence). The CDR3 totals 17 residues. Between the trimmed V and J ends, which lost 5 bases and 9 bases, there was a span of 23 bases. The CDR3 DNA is TGTGCCACCAGCCGCACTCTAGAGAGGGCCAGGGGTTCACCCCTCCACTTT. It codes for CATSRTLERARGSPLHF.

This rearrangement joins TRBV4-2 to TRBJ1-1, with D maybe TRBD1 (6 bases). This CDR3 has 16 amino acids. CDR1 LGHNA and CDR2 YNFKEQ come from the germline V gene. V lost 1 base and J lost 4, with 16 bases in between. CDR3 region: CASSQGYREGGTEAFF. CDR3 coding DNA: TGTGCCAGCAGCCAAGGATACAGGGAAGGAGGCACTGAAGCTTTCTTT.

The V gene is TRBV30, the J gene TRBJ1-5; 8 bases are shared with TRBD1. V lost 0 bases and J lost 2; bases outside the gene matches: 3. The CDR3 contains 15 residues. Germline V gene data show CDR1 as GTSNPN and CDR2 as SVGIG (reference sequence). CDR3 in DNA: TGTGCCTGGAGTGTAAAGGGACAGGGCAATCAGCCCCAGCATTTT. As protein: CAWSVKGQGNQPQHF.

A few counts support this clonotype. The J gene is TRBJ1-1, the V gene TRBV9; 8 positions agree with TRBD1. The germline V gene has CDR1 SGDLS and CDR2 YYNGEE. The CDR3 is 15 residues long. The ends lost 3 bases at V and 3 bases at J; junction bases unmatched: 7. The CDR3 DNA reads TGTGCCAGCAGCGAGCGGACAGGGTTGTACACTGAAGCTTTCTTT. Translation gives CASSERTGLYTEAFF.

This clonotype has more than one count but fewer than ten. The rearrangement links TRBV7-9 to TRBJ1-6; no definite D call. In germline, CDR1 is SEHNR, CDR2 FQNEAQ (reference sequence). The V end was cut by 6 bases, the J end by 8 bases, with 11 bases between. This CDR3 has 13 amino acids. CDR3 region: CASRGGLDSPLHF. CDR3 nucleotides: TGTGCCAGCAGAGGAGGGCTTGATTCACCCCTCCACTTT.

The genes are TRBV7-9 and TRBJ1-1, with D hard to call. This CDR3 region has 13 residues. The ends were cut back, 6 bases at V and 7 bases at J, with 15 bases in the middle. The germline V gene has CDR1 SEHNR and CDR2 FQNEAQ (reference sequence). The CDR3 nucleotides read TGTGCCAGCAGAATCCGGACTCCCCATGAAGCTTTCTTT. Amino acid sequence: CASRIRTPHEAFF.

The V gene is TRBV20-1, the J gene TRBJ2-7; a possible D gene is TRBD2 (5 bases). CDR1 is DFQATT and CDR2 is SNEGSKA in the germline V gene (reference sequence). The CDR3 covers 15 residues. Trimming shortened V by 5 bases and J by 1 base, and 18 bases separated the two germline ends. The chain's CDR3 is CSAPRGGLSSYEQYF. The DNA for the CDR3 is TGCAGTGCTCCTCGTGGCGGGTTGAGTTCCTACGAGCAGTACTTC.

The DNA of the CDR3 is TGCGCCAGCAGCTTGGAGCCCCCACCCGGAGACGAGCAGTACTTC. It encodes CASSLEPPPGDEQYF. The V and J genes are TRBV5-1 and TRBJ2-7; D is uncertain. The V and J ends lost 0 bases and 5 bases respectively, with 15 bases between them. The CDR3 consists of 15 residues. The germline CDR1 and CDR2 sequences are SGHRS and YFSETQ. Supplemented by reference TRBV5-1 and TRBJ2-7, the full variable domain reads KAGVTQTPRYLIKTRGQQVTLSCSPISGHRSVSWYQQTPGQGLQFLFEYFSETQRNKGNFPGRFSGRQFSNSRSEMNVSTLELGDSALYLCASSLEPPPGDEQYFGPGTRLTVT.

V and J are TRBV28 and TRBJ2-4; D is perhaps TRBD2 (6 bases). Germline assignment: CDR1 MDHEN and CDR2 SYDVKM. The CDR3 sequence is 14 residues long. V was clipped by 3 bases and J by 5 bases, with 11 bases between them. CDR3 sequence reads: CASSFGGAENIQYF. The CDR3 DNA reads TGTGCCAGCAGTTTCGGAGGGGCGGAAAACATTCAGTACTTC.

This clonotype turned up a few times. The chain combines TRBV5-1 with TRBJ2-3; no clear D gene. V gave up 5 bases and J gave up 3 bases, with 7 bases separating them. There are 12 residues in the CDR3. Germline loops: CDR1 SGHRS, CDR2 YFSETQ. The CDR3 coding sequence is TGCGCCAGCAGGCCAGATACAGATACGCAGTATTTT. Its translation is CASRPDTDTQYF.

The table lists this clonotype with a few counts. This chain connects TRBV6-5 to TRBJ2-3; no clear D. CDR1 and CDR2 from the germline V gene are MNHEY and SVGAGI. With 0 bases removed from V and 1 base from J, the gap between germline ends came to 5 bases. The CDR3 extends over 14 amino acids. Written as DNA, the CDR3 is TGTGCCAGCAGTTACTCGGCAGGCACAGATACGCAGTATTTT. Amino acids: CASSYSAGTDTQYF.

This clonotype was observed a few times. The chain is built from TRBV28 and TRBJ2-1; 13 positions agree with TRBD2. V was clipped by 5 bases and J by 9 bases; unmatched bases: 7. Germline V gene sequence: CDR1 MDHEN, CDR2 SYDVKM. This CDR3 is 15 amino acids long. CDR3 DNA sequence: TGTGCCAGCAGTCCGGGACTAGCGGGATATGTTGAGCAGTTCTTC. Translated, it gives CASSPGLAGYVEQFF.

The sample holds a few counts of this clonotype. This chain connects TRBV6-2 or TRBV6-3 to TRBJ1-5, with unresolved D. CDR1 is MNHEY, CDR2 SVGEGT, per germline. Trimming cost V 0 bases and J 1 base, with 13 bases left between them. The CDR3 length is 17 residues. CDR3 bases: TGTGCCAGCAGTTACTCGGGCACAGAGCTAAGCAATCAGCCCCAGCATTTT. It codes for CASSYSGTELSNQPQHF.

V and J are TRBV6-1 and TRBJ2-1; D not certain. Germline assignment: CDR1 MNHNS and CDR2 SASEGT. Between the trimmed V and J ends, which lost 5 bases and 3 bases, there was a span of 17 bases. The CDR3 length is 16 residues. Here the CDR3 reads CASSPTTTPRYNEQFF. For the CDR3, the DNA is TGTGCCAGCAGTCCCACCACTACCCCCCGCTACAATGAGCAGTTCTTC.

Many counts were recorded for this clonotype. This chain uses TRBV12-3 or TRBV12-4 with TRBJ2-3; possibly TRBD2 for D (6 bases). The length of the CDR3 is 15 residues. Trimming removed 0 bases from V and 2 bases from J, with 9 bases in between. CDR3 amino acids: CASSLAGGPTDTQYF. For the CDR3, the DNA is TGTGCCAGCAGTTTAGCGGGAGGACCCACAGATACGCAGTATTTT.

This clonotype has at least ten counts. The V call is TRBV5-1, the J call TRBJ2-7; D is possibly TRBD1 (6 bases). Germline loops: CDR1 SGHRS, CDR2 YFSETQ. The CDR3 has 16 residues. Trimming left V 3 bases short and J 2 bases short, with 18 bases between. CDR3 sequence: CASSSTGIFGTYEQYF. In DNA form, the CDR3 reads TGCGCCAGCAGCTCTACAGGGATCTTCGGAACCTACGAGCAGTACTTC.

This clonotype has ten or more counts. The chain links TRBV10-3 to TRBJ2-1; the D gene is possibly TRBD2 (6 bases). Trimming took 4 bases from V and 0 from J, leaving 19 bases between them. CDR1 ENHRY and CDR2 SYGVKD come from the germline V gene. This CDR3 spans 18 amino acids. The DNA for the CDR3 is TGTGCCATCAGTGGTTTAGCGGTGTTCGCGAGCTCCTACAATGAGCAGTTCTTC. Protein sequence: CAISGLAVFASSYNEQFF.

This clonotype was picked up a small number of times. For the CDR3, the DNA is TGCAGCGTTGGACCCAGAGGGCAAGAGACCCAGTACTTC. Translated, it gives CSVGPRGQETQYF. The chain joins TRBV29-1 to TRBJ2-5; D is perhaps TRBD2 (5 bases). Trimming took off 4 bases at V and 2 bases at J, with 11 bases between the two ends. Germline V gene lookup returns CDR1 SQVTM and CDR2 ANQGSEA. This CDR3 comprises 13 residues.

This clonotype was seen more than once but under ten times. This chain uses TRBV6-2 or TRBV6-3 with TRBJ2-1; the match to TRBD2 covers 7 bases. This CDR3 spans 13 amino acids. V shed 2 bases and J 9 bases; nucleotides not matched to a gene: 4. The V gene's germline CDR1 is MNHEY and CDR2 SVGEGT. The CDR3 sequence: CASSYGLDLEQFF. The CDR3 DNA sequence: TGTGCCAGCAGTTACGGACTAGACCTTGAGCAGTTCTTC.

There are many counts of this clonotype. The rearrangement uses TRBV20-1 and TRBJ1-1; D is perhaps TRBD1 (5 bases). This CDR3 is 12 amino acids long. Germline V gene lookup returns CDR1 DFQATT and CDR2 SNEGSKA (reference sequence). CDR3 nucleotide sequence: TGCAGGTTCAAAGCGGGGGGGACTGAAGCTTTCTTT. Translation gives CRFKAGGTEAFF.